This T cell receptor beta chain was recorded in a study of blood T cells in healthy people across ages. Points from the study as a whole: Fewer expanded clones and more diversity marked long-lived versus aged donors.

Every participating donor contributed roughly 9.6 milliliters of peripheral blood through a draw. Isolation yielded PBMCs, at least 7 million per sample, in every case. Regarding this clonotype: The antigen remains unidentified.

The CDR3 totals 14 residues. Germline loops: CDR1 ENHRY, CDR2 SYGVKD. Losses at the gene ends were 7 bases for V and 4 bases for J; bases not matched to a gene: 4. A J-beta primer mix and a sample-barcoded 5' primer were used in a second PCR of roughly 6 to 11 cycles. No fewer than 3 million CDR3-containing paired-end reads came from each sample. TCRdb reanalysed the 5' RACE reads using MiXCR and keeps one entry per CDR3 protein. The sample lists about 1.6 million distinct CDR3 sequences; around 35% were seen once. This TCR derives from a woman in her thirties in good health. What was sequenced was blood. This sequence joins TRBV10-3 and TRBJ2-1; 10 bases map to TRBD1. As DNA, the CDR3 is TGTGCCATCAACGGACAGGGGGGTTACAATGAGCAGTTCTTC. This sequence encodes CAINGQGGYNEQFF.